A selection of T cell receptor beta chains follows, all from one sample in a study of Graves' ophthalmopathy and Graves' hyperthyroidism. TCRdb called the multiplex PCR reads again in MiXCR, with one record for every CDR3 protein. The table includes 620,000 or so distinct CDR3 sequences, about 24% detected once. The sequenced sample was peripheral blood. These TCRs come from a woman aged 18 to 35 with stable Graves' hyperthyroidism. Some clones in this sample may be carry-over from other donors' samples. CDR3s include the opening cysteine and the closing phenylalanine or tryptophan. The order of the fields is J gene, CDR3 length, V gene, clone size, D gene, CDR3 DNA, CDR3 protein. D genes are given only for firm matches. Not all rows give a size; the values are once, few, many and, for expanded clones, a class.

TRBJ1-5 | 15 | TRBV19 | many | - | TGTGCCAGTAGCACTTTGGACAGTCGGGGGCAGCCCCAGCATTTT | CASSTLDSRGQPQHF
TRBJ1-1 | 15 | TRBV6-1 | many | - | TGTGCCAGCAATCATATGCCGGGTCGGAGCACTGAAGCTTTCTTT | CASNHMPGRSTEAFF
TRBJ1-6 | 16 | TRBV5-1 | many | - | TGCGCCAGCAGTTCCCAGGTGGGGGAGACGAATTCACCCCTCCACTTT | CASSSQVGETNSPLHF
TRBJ1-3 | 14 | TRBV15 | few | - | TGTGCCACCAGCTACCAGGGGCTCGGAAACACCATATATTTT | CATSYQGLGNTIYF
TRBJ1-3 | 15 | TRBV5-6 | - | TRBD1 | TGTGCCAGCAGCCCGGGGACAGGGGGTGTAAACACCATATATTTT | CASSPGTGGVNTIYF
TRBJ2-6 | 14 | TRBV20-1 | - | - | TGCAGTGCTAGTGATAGCTCTGGGGCCAACGTCCTGACTTTC | CSASDSSGANVLTF
TRBJ1-2 | 14 | TRBV7-9 | many | - | TGTGCCAGCAGCCTATTGGAGTTCGACTATGGCTACACCTTC | CASSLLEFDYGYTF
TRBJ1-6 | 15 | TRBV4-1 | many | - | TGCGCCAGCAGCCCCTACCCGTGGGGAAGGGAACCCCTCCACTTT | CASSPYPWGREPLHF
TRBJ2-7 | 15 | TRBV7-8 | - | - | TGTGCCAGCAGCTTAGGGCCCCTTCCCGGCTACGAGCAGTACTTC | CASSLGPLPGYEQYF
TRBJ1-2 | 13 | TRBV20-1 | many | - | TGCAGTGCTAGAACTATACGACAGAGGGGCTACACCTTC | CSARTIRQRGYTF
TRBJ2-5 | 14 | TRBV12-3/TRBV12-4 | many | TRBD2 | TGTGCCAGCGGTAAACTAGCGGGATCGGAGACCCAGTACTTC | CASGKLAGSETQYF
TRBJ2-5 | 11 | TRBV6-5 | - | - | TGTGCCAGCAGTTACGGAATGACCCAGTACTTC | CASSYGMTQYF
TRBJ1-1 | 14 | TRBV7-2 | - | TRBD1 | TGTGCCAGCAGCTGGACAGGGTTTGTGACTGAAGCTTGCTTT | CASSWTGFVTEACF
TRBJ1-1 | 14 | TRBV12-3/TRBV12-4 | - | - | TGTACCAGCATCACCGGGCCCCGTAACACTGAAGCTTTCTTT | CTSITGPRNTEAFF
TRBJ1-1 | 12 | TRBV29-1 | many | TRBD1 | TGCAGCGCGGGACAGGGGTACACTGAAGCTTTCTTT | CSAGQGYTEAFF
TRBJ1-2 | 15 | TRBV19 | - | - | TGTGCCAGTAACGCAGGGCCGGGGGGTGACTATGGCTACACCTTC | CASNAGPGGDYGYTF
TRBJ1-1 | 15 | TRBV20-1 | many | TRBD1 | TGCAGTGCCCTACGGGTTCCCGGACAGGTTAATGAAGCTTTCTTT | CSALRVPGQVNEAFF
TRBJ1-1 | 15 | TRBV29-1 | many | - | TGCAGCGTGGGGGACTCCCTCGGTGGTAGCACTGAAGCTTTCTTT | CSVGDSLGGSTEAFF
TRBJ1-2 | 14 | TRBV12-3/TRBV12-4 | many | - | TGTGCCAGCAGTTTTCCCGGAAACATCTATGGCTACACCTTC | CASSFPGNIYGYTF
TRBJ1-5 | 15 | TRBV27 | - | - | TGTGCCAGCAGTTTAGGGCCACTTTTTGATCAGCCCCAGCATTTT | CASSLGPLFDQPQHF
TRBJ2-7 | 15 | TRBV6-1 | - | - | TGTGCCAGCAGCAGGGGCAGGGCATCTGATAACGAGCAGTACTTC | CASSRGRASDNEQYF
TRBJ1-5 | 16 | TRBV2 | many | - | TGTGCCAGCAGTGAACAGGTATTACTGCGCAATCAGCCCCAGCATTTT | CASSEQVLLRNQPQHF
TRBJ1-5 | 14 | TRBV2 | many | - | TGTGCCAGCAGCCGGGACATCGGCAATCAGCCCCAGCATTTT | CASSRDIGNQPQHF
TRBJ1-1 | 11 | TRBV19 | many | - | TGTGCCAGTGGGGGGCCCACTGAAGCTTTCTTT | CASGGPTEAFF
TRBJ2-7 | 15 | TRBV12-3/TRBV12-4 | many | - | TGTGCCAGCAGTTTCGGGACCCCAAGCTCCTACGAGCAGTACTTC | CASSFGTPSSYEQYF
TRBJ1-6 | 14 | TRBV10-3 | - | - | TGTGCCATCAGTGAGAGTCAGCTAAATTCACCCCTCCACTTT | CAISESQLNSPLHF
TRBJ1-6 | 15 | TRBV19 | - | TRBD1 | TGTGCCAGTAGTAACGACAGGGCGTATAATTCACCCCTCCACTTT | CASSNDRAYNSPLHF
TRBJ2-5 | 14 | TRBV10-3 | many | - | TGTGCCATCAGTGGAACGGGGAGCAGGGAGACCCAGTACTTC | CAISGTGSRETQYF
TRBJ1-6 | 16 | TRBV27 | few | TRBD1 | TGTGCCAGCAGTCTCCAGGGGGCCCAGGGTAATTCACCCCTCCACTTT | CASSLQGAQGNSPLHF
TRBJ2-5 | 16 | TRBV11-2 | many | TRBD2 | TGTGCCAGCACCACCGAGGGACGGGAGGGCCGAGAGACCCAGTACTTC | CASTTEGREGRETQYF
TRBJ1-2 | 12 | TRBV3-1 | - | - | TGTGCCAGCAGCCCCTCAGGGGATGGCTACACCTTC | CASSPSGDGYTF
TRBJ2-2 | 18 | TRBV7-8 | - | TRBD2 | TGTGCCAGCAGCGCCGGGACTAGCGGGGGACCCAACACCGGGGAGCTGTTTTTT | CASSAGTSGGPNTGELFF